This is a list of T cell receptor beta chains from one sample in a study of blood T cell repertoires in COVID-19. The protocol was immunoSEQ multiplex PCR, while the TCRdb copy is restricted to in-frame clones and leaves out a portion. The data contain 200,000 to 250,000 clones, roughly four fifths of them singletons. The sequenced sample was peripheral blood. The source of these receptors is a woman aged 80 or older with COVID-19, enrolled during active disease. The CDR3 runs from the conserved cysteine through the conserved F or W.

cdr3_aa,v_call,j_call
CASSRGDSSYEQYF,TRBV5-1,TRBJ2-7
CASAAARGTGELFF,TRBV2,TRBJ2-2
CASSEMTGVYGYTF,TRBV6-1,TRBJ1-2
CASSQVGGARSPLHF,TRBV11-2,TRBJ1-6
CASSQFTSGRASTDTQYF,TRBV14,TRBJ2-3
CASKETGKSTYEQYF,TRBV19,TRBJ2-7
CASSPQLAGETNEQFF,TRBV3-1/TRBV3-2,TRBJ2-1
CASSYSRANYGYTF,TRBV6-5,TRBJ1-2
CASSLARTGANYGYTF,TRBV7-9,TRBJ1-2
CASSLAVGGELFF,TRBV6-5,TRBJ2-2
CASRIGTGELETQYF,TRBV2,TRBJ2-5
CASSLVTLAGGRDEQFF,TRBV7-2,TRBJ2-1
CASSPQTPGQVGVGYTF,TRBV5-1,TRBJ1-2
CASSEAQGTGEYF,TRBV6-1,TRBJ2-4
CASTDGGWSSTDTQYF,TRBV10-2,TRBJ2-3
CASSVTGIANEQFF,TRBV9,TRBJ2-1
CASSPEQGKDSPLHF,TRBV9,TRBJ1-6
CASSPIASYHRYTF,TRBV11-2,TRBJ1-2
CASSPTGVNTGELFF,TRBV18,TRBJ2-2
CASSPTGMVKNIQYF,TRBV7-9,TRBJ2-4
CASSLEGALRETQYF,TRBV11-2,TRBJ2-5
CASAGGGPNYGYTF,TRBV5-1,TRBJ1-2
CASSELSTSTDTQYF,TRBV25-1,TRBJ2-3
CASSYPGKPGAENEQYF,TRBV5-4,TRBJ2-7
CASTRDRGQDTEAFF,TRBV2,TRBJ1-1
CASSGRLAGPYEQYF,TRBV7-9,TRBJ2-7